The 13 T cell receptor beta chains listed next were all sequenced from one sample in a study of blood T cell repertoires in COVID-19. Sequenced by immunoSEQ multiplex PCR; TCRdb stores in-frame clones only, minus some. The data contain 98,000 or so clones, about 86% of them seen just once; the ten biggest clones take up over 10%. The specimen sequenced was peripheral blood. The source is a woman aged 55-69 years in a cohort sampled during active or convalescent COVID-19.

V is TRBV14 and J is TRBJ2-5; the match to TRBD2 covers 12 bases. The V gene's germline CDR1 is SGHDN and CDR2 FVKESK. The CDR3 spans 16 residues. With 4 bases clipped from V and 6 bases from J, the junction kept 9 bases outside the gene matches. CDR3 nucleotides: TGTGCCAGCAGCCGCTCTAGCGGGGGGGCCCTGAAGACCCAGTACTTC. Protein product: CASSRSSGGALKTQYF.

The chain couples TRBV28 to TRBJ2-1; TRBD2 matches 8 bases. Trimming took 4 bases from V and 5 from J; bases not matched to a gene: 4. The CDR3 is made up of 14 amino acids. The germline V gene encodes CDR1 MDHEN and CDR2 SYDVKM. The DNA for the CDR3 is TGTGCCAGCAGTTATGCAGCGGGAGACAATGAGCAGTTCTTC. Residues: CASSYAAGDNEQFF. Drawing the rest from reference TRBV28 and TRBJ2-1, the complete variable domain is DVKVTQSSRYLVKRTGEKVFLECVQDMDHENMFWYRQDPGLGLRLIYFSYDVKMKEKGDIPEGYSVSREKKERFSLILESASTNQTSMYLCASSYAAGDNEQFFGPGTRLTVL.

The genes are TRBV4-1 and TRBJ2-4; possible D gene TRBD1, 6 bases. Germline V gives CDR1 MGHRA, CDR2 YSYEKL. Trimming cost V 2 bases and J 2 bases, with 13 bases left between them. The CDR3 covers 16 residues. CDR3 protein: CASSQQGLETKNIQYF. The DNA for the CDR3 is TGCGCCAGCAGCCAACAGGGGTTGGAGACCAAAAACATTCAGTACTTC.

This clone was seen once. The chain uses TRBV25-1 and TRBJ1-1; 8 bases fit TRBD1. This CDR3 contains 13 residues. V shed 5 bases, J shed 7 bases, and the junction held 6 bases outside the gene matches. Germline CDR1 reads MGHDK; CDR2 reads SYGVNS. CDR3 residues: CASSRQGRGEAFF. In DNA form, the CDR3 reads TGTGCCAGCAGTAGACAGGGGCGCGGTGAAGCTTTCTTT.

The chain employs TRBV5-1 and TRBJ2-5, with 9 bases matching TRBD2. V gave up 0 bases and J gave up 2 bases; unmatched junction bases: 2. Per the germline V gene, CDR1 is SGHRS and CDR2 is YFSETQ. CDR3 length: 15 amino acids. Written as DNA, the CDR3 is TGCGCCAGCAGCTTGGGACTAGCGGTTCAAGAGACCCAGTACTTC. Residues: CASSLGLAVQETQYF.

The CDR3 is CATRQLNTEAFF. The CDR3 DNA reads TGTGCCACAAGACAGCTGAACACTGAAGCTTTCTTT. The chain employs TRBV19 and TRBJ1-1; perhaps TRBD1 as D (5 bases). Germline CDR1 reads LNHDA; CDR2 reads SQIVND (reference sequence). Trimming left V 10 bases short and J 0 bases short, with 9 bases between. This CDR3 has 12 amino acids. Looking up the rest from reference TRBV19 and TRBJ1-1 gives the full variable domain: DGGITQSPKYLFRKEGQNVTLSCEQNLNHDAMYWYRQDPGQGLRLIYYSQIVNDFQKGDIAEGYSVSREKKESFPLTVTSAQKNPTAFYLCATRQLNTEAFFGQGTRLTVV.

The chain carries TRBV6-2 or TRBV6-3 and TRBJ1-2, with TRBD1 matching 10 bases. This CDR3 is 17 amino acids long. Germline V gene data show CDR1 as MNHEY and CDR2 as SVGEGT. The junction had 17 bases not matched to a gene; V was cut back by 5 bases and J by 8 bases. The CDR3, as DNA: TGTGCCAGCAGTAACCCACCCCTAACCGGGACAGGGGTCGGCTACACCTTC. Its translation is CASSNPPLTGTGVGYTF.

The chain is built from TRBV6-5 and TRBJ1-1, with 8 bases lining up with TRBD1. The CDR3 has 15 residues. V shed 4 bases and J 3 bases; nucleotides not matched to a gene: 7. In germline, CDR1 is MNHEY, CDR2 SVGAGI. DNA of the CDR3: TGTGCCAGCAGTTCCAACAGGGGGAGGTACACTGAAGCTTTCTTT. This translates into CASSSNRGRYTEAFF.

The chain has TRBV10-3 and TRBJ2-7, with D possibly being TRBD2 (5 bases). Germline CDR1 and CDR2: ENHRY and SYGVKD. The CDR3 contains 14 residues. V gave up 3 bases and J gave up 7 bases, with 16 bases separating them. CDR3 protein: CAISETEARGEQYF. As DNA, the CDR3 is TGTGCCATCAGTGAAACGGAGGCTCGGGGAGAGCAGTACTTC.

This chain uses TRBV4-1 with TRBJ2-1; 9 nucleotides line up with TRBD2. CDR3 length: 17 residues. With V trimmed by 1 base and J by 3 bases, 7 bases remained unmatched. Germline-derived CDR1 and CDR2 are MGHRA and YSYEKL. CDR3 DNA sequence: TGCGCCAGCAGCCAAGGAACCCTTAGCGGGAGCTACAATGAGCAGTTCTTC. It encodes CASSQGTLSGSYNEQFF.

This rearrangement joins TRBV19 to TRBJ2-7, with 11 bases that match TRBD2. Germline CDR1 and CDR2: LNHDA and SQIVND (reference sequence). The CDR3 runs to 15 residues. The trim removed 6 bases at V and 6 bases at J, leaving 10 bases unmatched. The chain's CDR3 is CASSLIAGGPPEQYF. The CDR3 bases are TGTGCCAGTAGCTTGATAGCGGGAGGGCCCCCCGAGCAGTACTTC.

The J gene is TRBJ2-7, the V gene TRBV27; D gene uncertain. Germline V CDR1 and CDR2: MNHEY, SMNVEV (reference sequence). The CDR3 runs 13 residues. Trimming stripped 6 bases from V and 7 bases from J, with 16 bases between. CDR3 sequence (DNA): TGTGCCAGCAGCCGTGGGCAATATCAAGAGCAGTACTTC. This codes for CASSRGQYQEQYF.

The chain is built from TRBV9 and TRBJ1-2, with a possible D match to TRBD1 (5 bases). V gave up 6 bases and J gave up 1 base, with 16 bases separating them. This CDR3 is 15 amino acids long. CDR1 SGDLS and CDR2 YYNGEE come from the germline V gene. The CDR3 DNA reads TGTGCCAGCAATAGGGAGGGGCAGGGTAACTATGGCTACACCTTC. Translated, it gives CASNREGQGNYGYTF.